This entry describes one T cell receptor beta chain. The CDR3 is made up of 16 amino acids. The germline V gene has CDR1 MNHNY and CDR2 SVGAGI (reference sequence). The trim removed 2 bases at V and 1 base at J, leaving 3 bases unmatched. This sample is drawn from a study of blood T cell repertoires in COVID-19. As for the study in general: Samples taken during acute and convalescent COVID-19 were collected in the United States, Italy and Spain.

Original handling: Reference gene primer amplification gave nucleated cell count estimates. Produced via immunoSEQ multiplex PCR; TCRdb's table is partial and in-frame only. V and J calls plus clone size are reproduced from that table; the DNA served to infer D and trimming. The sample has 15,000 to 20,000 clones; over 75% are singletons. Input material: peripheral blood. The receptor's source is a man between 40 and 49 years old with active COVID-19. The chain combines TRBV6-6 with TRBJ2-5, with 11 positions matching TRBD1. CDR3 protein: CASSYPDRGPQETQYF. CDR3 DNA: TGTGCCAGCAGTTACCCGGACAGGGGGCCCCAAGAGACCCAGTACTTC.